This TCR beta chain was recorded in a study of CD8 T cells in ankylosing spondylitis. This CDR3 comprises 14 residues. V was pared by 0 bases and J by 10 bases, with 13 bases between. Germline CDR1 LGHNA, CDR2 YNFKEQ. Quantitative 5'-RACE was performed with molecular barcodes, and it yielded the TCR beta libraries. TCRdb reanalysed the 5' RACE reads using MiXCR and keeps one entry per CDR3 protein. The data hold a few hundred thousand distinct CDR3 sequences, with 12% observed a single time. The study, taken as a whole, reports: Typical of ankylosing spondylitis blood, it appeared, was a TCR beta motif of under 10 highly homologous variants. As reported, disease-linked clones showed significant enrichment in matched ankylosing spondylitis synovial fluid.

This clonotype was observed many times. Its antigen is undetermined. This chain joins TRBV4-2 and TRBJ2-1; D might be TRBD2 (6 bases). Sequenced: blood, either unsorted or a sorted T cell fraction (not recorded which). This receptor was taken from a male donor with ankylosing spondylitis. This CDR3 is CASSQDSGLREQFF. DNA of the CDR3: TGTGCCAGCAGCCAAGATAGCGGCTTAAGGGAGCAGTTCTTC.